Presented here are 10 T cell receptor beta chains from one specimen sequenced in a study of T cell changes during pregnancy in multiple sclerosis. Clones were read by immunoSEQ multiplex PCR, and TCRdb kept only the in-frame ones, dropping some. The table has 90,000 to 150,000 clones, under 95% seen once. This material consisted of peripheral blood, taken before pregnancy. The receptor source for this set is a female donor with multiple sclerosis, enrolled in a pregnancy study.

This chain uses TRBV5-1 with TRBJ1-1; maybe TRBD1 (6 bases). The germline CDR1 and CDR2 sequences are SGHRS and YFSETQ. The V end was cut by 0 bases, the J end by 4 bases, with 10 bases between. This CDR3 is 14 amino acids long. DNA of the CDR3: TGCGCCAGCAGCTTGGGACAGGAGCTCACTGAAGCTTTCTTT. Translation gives CASSLGQELTEAFF. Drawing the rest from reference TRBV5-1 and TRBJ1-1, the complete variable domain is KAGVTQTPRYLIKTRGQQVTLSCSPISGHRSVSWYQQTPGQGLQFLFEYFSETQRNKGNFPGRFSGRQFSNSRSEMNVSTLELGDSALYLCASSLGQELTEAFFGQGTRLTVV.

CDR3 DNA sequence: TGCGCCAGCAGCTCCCGACTAGCGAGCACAGATACGCAGTATTTT. It yields the protein CASSSRLASTDTQYF. The chain recombines TRBV5-1 with TRBJ2-3; 8 nucleotides match TRBD2. Trimming cost V 3 bases and J 0 bases; bases outside gene matches: 3. This CDR3 has 15 amino acids. Germline CDR1 reads SGHRS; CDR2 reads YFSETQ. Full variable domain (rest looked up from reference TRBV5-1 and TRBJ2-3): KAGVTQTPRYLIKTRGQQVTLSCSPISGHRSVSWYQQTPGQGLQFLFEYFSETQRNKGNFPGRFSGRQFSNSRSEMNVSTLELGDSALYLCASSSRLASTDTQYFGPGTRLTVL.

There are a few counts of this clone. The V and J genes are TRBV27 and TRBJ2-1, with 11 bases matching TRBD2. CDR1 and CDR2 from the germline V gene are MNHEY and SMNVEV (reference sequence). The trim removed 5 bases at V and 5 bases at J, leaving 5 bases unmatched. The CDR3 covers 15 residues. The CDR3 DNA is TGTGCCAGCAGTGACGGGACTAGCGGACACAATGAGCAGTTCTTC. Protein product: CASSDGTSGHNEQFF.

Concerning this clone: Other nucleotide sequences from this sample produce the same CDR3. The CDR3: CASSVGGSTDTQYF. CDR3 sequence (DNA): TGTGCCAGCAGCGTGGGGGGGAGCACAGATACGCAGTATTTT. J is TRBJ2-3 and V is TRBV9, with 7 bases matching TRBD2. Germline V gene lookup returns CDR1 SGDLS and CDR2 YYNGEE. Losses at the gene ends were 2 bases for V and 0 bases for J; bases not matched to a gene: 0. The CDR3 spans 14 residues.

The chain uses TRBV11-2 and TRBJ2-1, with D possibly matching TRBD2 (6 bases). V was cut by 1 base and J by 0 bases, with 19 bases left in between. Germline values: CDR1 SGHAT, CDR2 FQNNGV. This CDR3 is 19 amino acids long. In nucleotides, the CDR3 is TGTGCCAGCAGCTTAGTTCCTTTCGGGGGACTCAGCTCCTACAATGAGCAGTTCTTC. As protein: CASSLVPFGGLSSYNEQFF.

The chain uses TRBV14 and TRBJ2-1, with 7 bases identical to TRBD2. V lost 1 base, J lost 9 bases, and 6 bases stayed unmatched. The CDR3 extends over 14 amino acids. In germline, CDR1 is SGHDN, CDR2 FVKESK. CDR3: CASSQARGVGEQFF. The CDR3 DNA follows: TGTGCCAGCAGCCAAGCCCGGGGGGTGGGTGAGCAGTTCTTC. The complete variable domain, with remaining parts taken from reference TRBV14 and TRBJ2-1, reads EAGVTQFPSHSVIEKGQTVTLRCDPISGHDNLYWYRRVMGKEIKFLLHFVKESKQDESGMPNNRFLAERTGGTYSTLKVQPAELEDSGVYFCASSQARGVGEQFFGPGTRLTVL.

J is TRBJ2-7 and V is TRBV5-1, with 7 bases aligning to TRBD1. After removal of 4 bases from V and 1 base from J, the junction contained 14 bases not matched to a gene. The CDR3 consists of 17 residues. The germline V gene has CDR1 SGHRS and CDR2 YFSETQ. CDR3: CASSVNLGTAISYEQYF. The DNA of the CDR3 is TGCGCCAGCAGCGTAAACTTAGGGACAGCGATATCCTACGAGCAGTACTTC.

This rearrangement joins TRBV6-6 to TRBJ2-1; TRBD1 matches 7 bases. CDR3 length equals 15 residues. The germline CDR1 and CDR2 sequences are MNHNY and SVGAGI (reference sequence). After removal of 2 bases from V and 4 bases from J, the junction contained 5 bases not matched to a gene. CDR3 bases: TGTGCCAGCAGTTACCGAGGGGACAGATACAATGAGCAGTTCTTC. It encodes CASSYRGDRYNEQFF.

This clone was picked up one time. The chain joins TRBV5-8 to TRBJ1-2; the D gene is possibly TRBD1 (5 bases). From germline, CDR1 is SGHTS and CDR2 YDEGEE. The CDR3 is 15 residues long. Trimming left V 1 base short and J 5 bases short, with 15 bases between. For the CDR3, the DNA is TGTGCCAGCAGCTTGCGGCTCAGGGCGGGGTATGGCTACACCTTC. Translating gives CASSLRLRAGYGYTF.

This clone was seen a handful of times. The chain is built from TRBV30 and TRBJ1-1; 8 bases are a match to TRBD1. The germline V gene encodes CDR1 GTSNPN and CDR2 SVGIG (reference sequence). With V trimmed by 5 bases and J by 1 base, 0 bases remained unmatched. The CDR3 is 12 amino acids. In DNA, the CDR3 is TGTGCCTGGGACAGGGGGAACACTGAAGCTTTCTTT. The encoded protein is CAWDRGNTEAFF.